Many counts were recorded for the clone carrying this T cell receptor (beta chain). The target antigen is unknown. The CDR3 totals 13 residues. Germline assignment: CDR1 SGHVS and CDR2 FQNEAQ. Trimming pared 2 bases from V and 3 bases from J, leaving 4 bases between. This sample is drawn from a study of T cell repertoires in cytomegalovirus infection. Study context: It was recently identified HLA-C-restricted and well-studied HLA-B-restricted CMV epitopes that the study used.

TCRdb re-analysed the reads in MiXCR, keeping a single row per CDR3 protein. Of around 300,000 distinct CDR3 sequences listed, 22% are singletons. The source of this sequence is a human donor in good health (CMV status not recorded). Some clones in this sample may be carry-over from other donors' samples. The starting material was cultured PBMCs, obtained from culture after CMV antigen stimulation. V is TRBV7-8 and J is TRBJ1-4; the D is unclear. CDR3 sequence reads: CASSLYPNEKLFF. CDR3 nucleotide sequence: TGTGCCAGCAGCTTATACCCTAATGAAAAACTGTTTTTT. Full variable domain (remainder filled in from reference TRBV7-8 and TRBJ1-4): GAGVSQSPRYKVAKRGQDVALRCDPISGHVSLFWYQQALGQGPEFLTYFQNEAQLDKSGLPSDRFFAERPEGSVSTLKIQRTQQEDSAVYLCASSLYPNEKLFFGSGTQLSVL.